Below, 19 T cell receptor beta chains from the same sample are listed, as sequenced in a study of cytomegalovirus exposure and HLA in healthy donors. PCR involved 60 Vbeta and 13 Jbeta primers. TCRdb keeps only in-frame clones here, not all; method: immunoSEQ multiplex PCR. The data show approximately 210,000 clones, about 80% seen once. Input material: PBMCs. Receptors were obtained from a woman aged 40-49 years in good health and CMV-seronegative.

This chain links TRBV19 with TRBJ2-2, with D possibly being TRBD2 (6 bases). Trimming left V 7 bases short and J 2 bases short, with 11 bases between. Germline V gene data show CDR1 as LNHDA and CDR2 as SQIVND (reference sequence). CDR3 size: 14 residues. CDR3 loop: CASITSQNTGELFF. CDR3 DNA sequence: TGTGCCAGTATTACTAGCCAAAACACCGGGGAGCTGTTTTTT.

The CDR3 DNA follows: TGTGCCAGCAGTCCTTACTCTGGGGCCAACGTCCTGACTTTC. It specifies CASSPYSGANVLTF. The rearrangement uses TRBV6-6 and TRBJ2-6; D gene unclear. V was clipped by 5 bases and J by 0 bases, with 5 bases between them. This CDR3 spans 14 amino acids. CDR1 and CDR2 from the germline V gene are MNHNY and SVGAGI (reference sequence).

The table lists this clone with a few counts. The chain links TRBV19 to TRBJ2-5; weak D call: TRBD1 (5 bases). Deletions cut 3 bases from V and 6 bases from J, with 11 bases between. The CDR3 spans 13 residues. CDR1 and CDR2 (germline): LNHDA, SQIVND (reference sequence). CDR3 amino acids: CASSIQGAKTQYF. CDR3 coding DNA: TGTGCCAGTAGTATTCAAGGGGCGAAGACCCAGTACTTC.

The genes are TRBV5-3 and TRBJ2-1; TRBD2 matches at 14 bases. TRBV5-3 is filed as an ORF, its function uncertain. Trimming removed 0 bases from V and 0 bases from J; junction bases left unmatched: 5. The CDR3 extends over 19 amino acids. In DNA, the CDR3 is TGTGCCAGAAGCTTGGGACTAGCGGGAGGGCCTAGCTCCTACAATGAGCAGTTCTTC. Translation gives CARSLGLAGGPSSYNEQFF.

This chain uses TRBV7-2 with TRBJ2-6; 8 nucleotides agree with TRBD1. The CDR3 has 17 residues. Trimming removed 4 bases from V and 0 bases from J; junction bases left unmatched: 5. Germline CDR1 and CDR2: SGHTA and FQGNSA. CDR3 sequence reads: CASSWDRPGSGANVLTF. In nucleotides, the CDR3 is TGTGCCAGCAGCTGGGACAGGCCGGGCTCTGGGGCCAACGTCCTGACTTTC.

The chain's CDR3 is CASSQDNVYSNEQFF. DNA of the CDR3: TGCGCCAGCAGCCAAGATAACGTATACAGCAATGAGCAGTTCTTC. This chain joins TRBV4-3 and TRBJ2-1; D gene unclear. Deletions cut 0 bases from V and 6 bases from J, with 12 bases between. Germline V gene lookup returns CDR1 LGHNA and CDR2 YSLEER. The CDR3 runs to 15 residues.

The chain joins TRBV13 to TRBJ2-2, with 7 bases lining up with TRBD1. The germline gives CDR1 PRHDT, CDR2 FYEKMQ (reference sequence). Germline trimming cut 5 bases from V and 5 bases from J; bases unmatched to any gene: 5. The CDR3 loop spans 14 amino acids. DNA of the CDR3: TGTGCCAGCAGCGCGCCGACAGGGACCGGGGAGCTGTTTTTT. Its protein is CASSAPTGTGELFF. Full variable domain (missing parts from reference TRBV13 and TRBJ2-2): AAGVIQSPRHLIKEKRETATLKCYPIPRHDTVYWYQQGPGQDPQFLISFYEKMQSDKGSIPDRFSAQQFSDYHSELNMSSLELGDSALYFCASSAPTGTGELFFGEGSRLTVL.

The rearrangement joins TRBV5-6 to TRBJ1-2; D gene ambiguous. V was clipped by 0 bases and J by 6 bases, with 12 bases between them. The CDR3 is 14 amino acids. CDR1 is SGHDT and CDR2 is YYEEEE in the germline V gene. The CDR3 bases are TGTGCCAGCAGCTTGGGCAGTTTCTTCAATGGCTACACCTTC. Amino acids: CASSLGSFFNGYTF. The variable domain in full, completed from reference TRBV5-6 and TRBJ1-2, reads DAGVTQSPTHLIKTRGQQVTLRCSPKSGHDTVSWYQQALGQGPQFIFQYYEEEERQRGNFPDRFSGHQFPNYSSELNVNALLLGDSALYLCASSLGSFFNGYTFGSGTRLTVV.

The chain combines TRBV29-1 with TRBJ1-2; 8 bases match TRBD1. Per germline, CDR1 SQVTM and CDR2 ANQGSEA. The CDR3 spans 14 residues. V dropped 1 base and J dropped 4; count of bases not matched to a gene: 5. CDR3 in DNA: TGCAGCGTTGAAGTGACAGGGGAGATCTATGGCTACACCTTC. The encoded protein is CSVEVTGEIYGYTF. The whole variable domain, filled in from reference TRBV29-1 and TRBJ1-2, reads SAVISQKPSRDICQRGTSLTIQCQVDSQVTMMFWYRQQPGQSLTLIATANQGSEATYESGFVIDKFPISRPNLTFSTLTVSNMSPEDSSIYLCSVEVTGEIYGYTFGSGTRLTVV.

The chain is built from TRBV29-1 and TRBJ1-1, with D unclear. The CDR3 is made up of 13 amino acids. Trimming removed 6 bases at V and 0 bases at J, with 11 bases between. The germline V gene has CDR1 SQVTM and CDR2 ANQGSEA. The CDR3 DNA follows: TGCAGCGTCCTAGCGGCGGTGAACACTGAAGCTTTCTTT. It encodes CSVLAAVNTEAFF.

This chain connects TRBV4-3 to TRBJ2-1; D perhaps matches TRBD2 (6 bases). CDR3 length: 14 amino acids. Germline CDR1 reads LGHNA; CDR2 reads YSLEER. Trimming removed 11 bases at V and 8 bases at J, with 22 bases between. CDR3 in DNA: TGCGCCGGGAACCTAGCGCCGGAGATCGATGAGCAGTTCTTC. Residues: CAGNLAPEIDEQFF.

J is TRBJ1-3 and V is TRBV7-3; 7 nucleotides line up with TRBD1. With 5 bases clipped from V and 2 bases from J, the junction kept 6 bases outside the gene matches. This CDR3 contains 15 residues. Germline-derived CDR1 and CDR2 are SGHTA and FQGTGA. The CDR3 DNA is TGTGCCAGCAGCCCACAAGGGACAGCTGGAAACACCATATATTTT. Its protein is CASSPQGTAGNTIYF.

V and J are TRBV29-1 and TRBJ2-7; no firm D call. V was cut by 7 bases and J by 4 bases, with 11 bases left in between. Germline CDR1 is SQVTM and CDR2 is ANQGSEA. This CDR3 region has 11 residues. The DNA of the CDR3 is TGCAGCGGTCGGCACAGATACGAGCAGTACTTC. It yields the protein CSGRHRYEQYF.

V gene TRBV7-2 combines with J gene TRBJ2-1, with D uncertain. V lost 0 bases and J 3 bases, leaving 9 bases between the germline ends. The CDR3 has 15 amino acids. Germline V gives CDR1 SGHTA, CDR2 FQGNSA. CDR3 nucleotide sequence: TGTGCCAGCAGCTTAGCGCTTGGCGGCTACAATGAGCAGTTCTTC. Translated: CASSLALGGYNEQFF.

The genes are TRBV6-1 and TRBJ2-1; perhaps TRBD1 as D (6 bases). CDR3 length: 15 amino acids. V was trimmed by 0 bases and J by 7 bases, leaving 13 bases between them. Germline values: CDR1 MNHNS, CDR2 SASEGT. The CDR3 DNA reads TGTGCCAGCAGTGAAGCTCCAGGGGTGGGAAATGAGCAGTTCTTC. Its translation is CASSEAPGVGNEQFF.

Written as DNA, the CDR3 is TGTGCCAGCGATAGTGGGCCCTTCTCCTACGAGCAGTACTTC. As protein: CASDSGPFSYEQYF. V and J are TRBV2 and TRBJ2-7; D unresolved. Per the germline V gene, CDR1 is SNHLY and CDR2 is FYNNEI. The V and J ends lost 8 bases and 0 bases respectively, with 14 bases between them. The CDR3 loop spans 14 amino acids. Combining the CDR3 with reference TRBV2 and TRBJ2-7 gives the whole variable domain EPEVTQTPSHQVTQMGQEVILRCVPISNHLYFYWYRQILGQKVEFLVSFYNNEISEKSEIFDDQFSVERPDGSNFTLKIRSTKLEDSAMYFCASDSGPFSYEQYFGPGTRLTVT.

This rearrangement joins TRBV29-1 to TRBJ2-1, with D possibly TRBD1 on 6 matching bases. This CDR3 region has 16 residues. CDR1 and CDR2 (germline): SQVTM, ANQGSEA. V lost 4 bases to trimming and J lost 1 base, with 17 bases between them. The CDR3 loop is CSVGEGVVVSYNEQFF. CDR3 DNA sequence: TGCAGCGTTGGTGAGGGGGTGGTCGTTTCCTACAATGAGCAGTTCTTC.

This clone was observed once. V usage is TRBV6-5 and J usage is TRBJ2-1, with 9 bases fitting TRBD1. The germline V gene has CDR1 MNHEY and CDR2 SVGAGI. V was pared by 4 bases and J by 4 bases, with 8 bases of the junction left unmatched. The CDR3 spans 16 residues. The CDR3 sequence is CASSLSGTGLYNEQFF. DNA for the CDR3: TGTGCCAGCAGTTTATCCGGGACAGGGCTTTACAATGAGCAGTTCTTC.

The rearrangement links TRBV29-1 to TRBJ2-1; TRBD1 might be the D (7 bases). The CDR3 is 14 residues long. The V gene's germline CDR1 is SQVTM and CDR2 ANQGSEA. Trimming took off 3 bases at V and 7 bases at J, with 16 bases between the two ends. Here the CDR3 DNA reads TGCAGCGTTGAGGAGGGGGCAGCGTGGAATGAGCAGTTCTTC. It yields the protein CSVEEGAAWNEQFF.